This T cell receptor (beta chain) was recorded in a study of cytomegalovirus exposure and HLA in healthy donors. Study as a whole: Inside one of the first data releases sat about 85 million unique TCRs taken from HLA-typed donors. General study points: Highly shared variants forming one cluster were likely a sequencing artifact. Among donors in an Asian-associated ancestry cluster, a later analysis reportedly found fewer N-insertions than the roughly 670-donor mean. Presence/absence analyses took donor sequencing depth as roughly uniform.

V trimming: 1 base; J trimming: 6 bases; junction bases outside the gene matches: 4. CDR3 length equals 15 residues. Germline values: CDR1 SGHNT, CDR2 YYREEE (reference sequence). The PCR used 60 Vbeta and 13 Jbeta primers. Clones were sequenced by immunoSEQ multiplex PCR, and TCRdb holds only the in-frame ones, with some missing. The repertoire has roughly 120,000 clones, around 80% of them found once; the top ten carry 13%. Turning to this clone: The antigen is unknown.

This receptor was identified in a woman between 55 and 75 years old in good health and CMV-seropositive. Input material: PBMCs. This chain joins TRBV5-4 and TRBJ2-1; TRBD2 aligns across 10 bases. The CDR3 sequence: CASSLKSSGGNEQFF. The CDR3 nucleotides read TGTGCCAGCAGCTTGAAGTCTAGCGGGGGCAATGAGCAGTTCTTC.